One and the same sample provided the 30 T cell receptor beta chains below, sequenced in a study of CXCR3-negative and CXCR3-positive naive CD8 T cells. Findings and caveats of the study: The study found more hydrophobic TRB CDR3s in CXCR3-positive naive cells than in CXCR3-negative naive cells.

No antigen is known for these receptors. The study made its TRB cDNA libraries by 5' RACE, adding UMI labels. Each CDR3 protein gets one entry in TCRdb, which reprocessed the 5' RACE reads and gives no DNA. The clone table shows approximately 59,000 distinct CDR3 sequences, with the ten largest holding approximately 0.71%. Sample: naive CXCR3+ CD8+ T cells from blood. Subset defined: CD45RO-CCR7+CD27+CD95- naive CD8+ T cells expressing CXCR3 (TNR3+). All receptors come from a human donor in good health. Some clones in this sample may be carry-over from other donors' samples.

The chain uses TRBV11-3 and TRBJ2-2; TCRdb gives TRBD1 as the D gene, but with no DNA this cannot be confirmed. The CDR3 runs to 15 residues. Germline CDR1 reads SGHNT; CDR2 reads YENEEA. The CDR3 region is CASSPRDREAGELFF.

The V and J genes are TRBV4-2 and TRBJ2-5; TCRdb's D call, TRBD2, is unchecked because there is no DNA. Germline CDR1 is LGHNA and CDR2 is YNFKEQ. This CDR3 region has 14 residues. The CDR3 loop is CASSQRAGQETQYF.

This chain connects TRBV28 to TRBJ1-1; TCRdb gives TRBD1 as the D gene, but with no DNA this cannot be confirmed. The germline CDR1 and CDR2 sequences are MDHEN and SYDVKM. This CDR3 region has 13 residues. The chain's CDR3 is CASSLIGAVEAFF.

CDR3 region: CSATPRPDTQYF. The V and J genes are TRBV20-1 and TRBJ2-3; there is no DNA to check the TCRdb D call of TRBD1. CDR1 is DFQATT, CDR2 SNEGSKA, per germline (reference sequence). The CDR3 is made up of 12 amino acids.

The chain combines TRBV12-3 or TRBV12-4 with TRBJ2-5. This CDR3 has 13 amino acids. CDR3 loop: CASSPMYQETQYF.

This chain connects TRBV2 to TRBJ2-1; TCRdb lists TRBD1, though no DNA is available to test this call. CDR1 and CDR2 (germline): SNHLY, FYNNEI. This CDR3 has 14 amino acids. The CDR3 protein is CASSAQDSYNEQFF.

This sequence joins TRBV11-2 and TRBJ2-5; checking the TCRdb D call of TRBD1 is not possible without DNA. The CDR3 contains 14 residues. In germline, CDR1 is SGHAT, CDR2 FQNNGV. CDR3 sequence reads: CASSPGQGRETQYF. Using reference TRBV11-2 and TRBJ2-5 for the parts outside the CDR3, the full variable domain is EAGVAQSPRYKIIEKRQSVAFWCNPISGHATLYWYQQILGQGPKLLIQFQNNGVVDDSQLPKDRFSAERLKGVDSTLKIQPAKLEDSAVYLCASSPGQGRETQYFGPGTRLLVL.

V usage is TRBV7-9 and J usage is TRBJ2-2; TCRdb lists TRBD1, though no DNA is available to test this call. The CDR3 sequence is 18 residues long. Per the germline V gene, CDR1 is SEHNR and CDR2 is FQNEAQ (reference sequence). This chain's CDR3 is CASSLPGVGPTNGGELFF.

The chain has TRBV19 and TRBJ2-7. The CDR3 is 13 amino acids. Germline CDR1 reads LNHDA; CDR2 reads SQIVND (reference sequence). The CDR3 region is CASSTQGADEQYF.

This chain connects TRBV9 to TRBJ2-1; TCRdb's D call of TRBD2 is untestable without DNA. The CDR3 totals 17 residues. CDR1 SGDLS and CDR2 YYNGEE come from the germline V gene. CDR3 amino acids: CASSVGGTSGAYNEQFF.

The V gene is TRBV4-3, the J gene TRBJ2-3. The CDR3 extends over 13 amino acids. CDR1 is LGHNA, CDR2 YSLEER, per germline. The CDR3 sequence is CASSQGSFDTQYF.

The V and J genes are TRBV7-2 and TRBJ2-7; there is no DNA to check the TCRdb D call of TRBD2. This CDR3 has 17 residues. Germline V gene sequence: CDR1 SGHTA, CDR2 FQGNSA. CDR3 in amino acids: CASSFGATSGGAYEQYF.

This chain connects TRBV7-8 to TRBJ2-3; TCRdb picks TRBD1, but there is no DNA to check that call. Looked up from germline, CDR1 is SGHVS and CDR2 is FQNEAQ. The length of the CDR3 is 15 residues. CDR3 sequence reads: CASSLRVSGWDTQYF.

The chain combines TRBV4-3 with TRBJ2-3; TCRdb's assignment of TRBD2 cannot be checked, as there is no DNA. CDR1 and CDR2 (germline): LGHNA, YSLEER. There are 15 residues in the CDR3. The CDR3 region is CASSQDSRTTDTQYF.

The genes are TRBV21-1 and TRBJ1-4; there is no DNA to check the TCRdb D call of TRBD1. TRBV21-1 is a pseudogene locus. The CDR3 totals 17 residues. CDR3 residues: CASSGPTGTGPNEKLFF.

The gene calls are TRBV6-1 and TRBJ2-7; lacking DNA, the TRBD1 call made by TCRdb goes unchecked. Germline loops: CDR1 MNHNS, CDR2 SASEGT. The CDR3 sequence is 18 residues long. The CDR3 loop reads CASSEEVGAGTPAYEQYF.

The chain combines TRBV7-8 with TRBJ2-3. The CDR3 runs 15 residues. Germline CDR1 reads SGHVS; CDR2 reads FQNEAQ. The CDR3 protein is CASSFGGDSTDTQYF.

This chain joins TRBV10-3 and TRBJ2-2; without DNA, the TCRdb call of TRBD2 cannot be checked. The CDR3 consists of 12 residues. Per the germline V gene, CDR1 is ENHRY and CDR2 is SYGVKD. CDR3 amino acids: CALLLATGELFF.

The chain uses TRBV12-3 or TRBV12-4 and TRBJ2-1; the D gene TCRdb calls, TRBD1, cannot be checked with no DNA. The CDR3 is 12 amino acids. This chain's CDR3 is CASSFREYEQFF.

V gene TRBV11-2 combines with J gene TRBJ2-3; the D call from TCRdb, TRBD1, cannot be confirmed without DNA. In germline, CDR1 is SGHAT, CDR2 FQNNGV. The CDR3 runs to 17 residues. Here the CDR3 reads CASSSLGGSLSTDTQYF.

This rearrangement joins TRBV6-6 to TRBJ2-7; TCRdb outputs TRBD1, but without DNA this stays unchecked. Germline values: CDR1 MNHNY, CDR2 SVGAGI (reference sequence). The CDR3 runs to 15 residues. CDR3 in amino acids: CASSYYRDRPHEQYF.

The genes are TRBV7-9 and TRBJ1-6; TCRdb designates TRBD1, a call that cannot be tested without DNA. The CDR3 is 15 amino acids. Per germline, CDR1 SEHNR and CDR2 FQNEAQ (reference sequence). The CDR3 here is CASSFEGTGPMPLHF.

The chain is built from TRBV7-2 and TRBJ2-2. This CDR3 contains 13 residues. The germline CDR1 and CDR2 sequences are SGHTA and FQGNSA. This CDR3 is CASSLVGSGELFF.

The rearrangement uses TRBV29-1 and TRBJ1-1. CDR1 and CDR2 from the germline V gene are SQVTM and ANQGSEA. The CDR3 is 15 residues long. This CDR3 reads CSVGGRTYKNTEALF. The whole variable domain, remainder taken from reference TRBV29-1 and TRBJ1-1, is SAVISQKPSRDICQRGTSLTIQCQVDSQVTMMFWYRQQPGQSLTLIATANQGSEATYESGFVIDKFPISRPNLTFSTLTVSNMSPEDSSIYLCSVGGRTYKNTEALFGQGTRLTVV.

The chain uses TRBV2 and TRBJ2-3; TCRdb's D call, TRBD2, is unchecked because there is no DNA. Germline V gene lookup returns CDR1 SNHLY and CDR2 FYNNEI. The CDR3 covers 17 residues. The CDR3 sequence: CASSGLAGGSYTDTQYF.

The chain uses TRBV5-6 and TRBJ1-1; the TCRdb D gene call, TRBD1, has no DNA to confirm it. Germline CDR1 reads SGHDT; CDR2 reads YYEEEE. The CDR3 length is 15 residues. CDR3 amino acids: CASSGGQTMNTEAFF.

The chain carries TRBV7-2 and TRBJ2-7. CDR3 length: 12 amino acids. Per germline, CDR1 SGHTA and CDR2 FQGNSA. The CDR3 region is CASSNKPYEQYF.

V gene TRBV28 combines with J gene TRBJ2-3; TCRdb lists TRBD1, though no DNA is available to test this call. The CDR3 loop spans 16 amino acids. Germline V gene sequence: CDR1 MDHEN, CDR2 SYDVKM. The CDR3 here is CASSSPRQGAGDTQYF.

This chain uses TRBV12-3 or TRBV12-4 with TRBJ1-1; the D gene TCRdb calls, TRBD1, cannot be checked with no DNA. The CDR3 has 12 residues. The CDR3 protein is CATHLTDTEAFF.

The V gene is TRBV19, the J gene TRBJ1-5. CDR3 length equals 13 residues. Germline-derived CDR1 and CDR2 are LNHDA and SQIVND (reference sequence). The CDR3 region is CASSQVGNQPQHF. Looking up the rest from reference TRBV19 and TRBJ1-5 gives the full variable domain: DGGITQSPKYLFRKEGQNVTLSCEQNLNHDAMYWYRQDPGQGLRLIYYSQIVNDFQKGDIAEGYSVSREKKESFPLTVTSAQKNPTAFYLCASSQVGNQPQHFGDGTRLSIL.